This T cell receptor beta chain comes out of a study of CD8+CD57+ T cells in acquired aplastic anemia. Looking at the study overall: CD4+ and CD8+ cells, once sorted, gave DNA averaging roughly 3.4 ug.

Deletions cut 2 bases from V and 2 bases from J, with 8 bases between. Germline V gene sequence: CDR1 SNHLY, CDR2 FYNNEI. CDR3 length: 14 amino acids. Sequenced patients had shown CD8+CD57+ cell expansion by flow cytometry. Among the patients, none had received any therapy at the time of blood sampling. The TCR beta profiling, which covered VDJ combination and CDR3 sequence, was carried out using genomic DNA as the template. MiXCR was run by TCRdb on the reads, yielding one entry per CDR3 protein. This sample yields roughly 100,000 distinct CDR3 sequences, of which about 66% are seen a single time; about 60% belongs to the top ten.

The TCR comes from a human donor with aplastic anemia. The genes are TRBV2 and TRBJ2-3, with D hard to call. Sequencing input: sorted CD4+, CD8+, or CD8+CD57+ T cells (not recorded which) from PBMCs. The DNA of the CDR3 is TGTGCCAGCAGTGAAACTTTTCTCACAGATACGCAGTATTTT. As protein: CASSETFLTDTQYF.